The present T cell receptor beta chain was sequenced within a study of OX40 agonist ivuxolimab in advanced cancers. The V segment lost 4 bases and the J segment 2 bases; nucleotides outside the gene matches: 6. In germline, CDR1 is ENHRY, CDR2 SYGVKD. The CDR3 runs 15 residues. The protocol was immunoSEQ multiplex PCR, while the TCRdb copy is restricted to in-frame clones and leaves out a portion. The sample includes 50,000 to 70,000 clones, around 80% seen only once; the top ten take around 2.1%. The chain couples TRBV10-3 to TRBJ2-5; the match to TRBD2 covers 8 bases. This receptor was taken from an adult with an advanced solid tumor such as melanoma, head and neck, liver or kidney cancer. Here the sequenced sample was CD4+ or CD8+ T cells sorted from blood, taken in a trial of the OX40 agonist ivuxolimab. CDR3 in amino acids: CAISGTTGGQETQYF. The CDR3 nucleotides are TGTGCCATCAGTGGGACTACGGGAGGGCAAGAGACCCAGTACTTC.